This T cell receptor (beta chain) was obtained from a study of blood T cell repertoires in COVID-19. Study as a whole: Donors in the United States, Italy and Spain gave samples during acute or convalescent COVID-19. Sources were T cells, B-cell-depleted T cells, or PBMCs; the material itself was cDNA or gDNA.

In the source study's methods: Scientists estimated how many nucleated cells there were by amplifying reference gene primers. Clones were read by immunoSEQ multiplex PCR, and TCRdb kept only the in-frame ones, dropping some. From that table come the V and J calls and clone size; the DNA was used to work out D and trimming. The sample shows approximately 120,000 clones, about 89% of them seen only once. From germline, CDR1 is LGHNA and CDR2 YNFKEQ. This CDR3 has 15 amino acids. V was pared by 0 bases and J by 6 bases, with 11 bases between. Sequencing was done on a sample of peripheral blood. The sequence was obtained from a human donor with acute or convalescent COVID-19. The donor label of this sample is uncertain. V is TRBV4-2 and J is TRBJ2-2; a possible D gene is TRBD1 (5 bases). CDR3: CASSQDQGFPGELFF. DNA for the CDR3: TGTGCCAGCAGCCAAGACCAGGGATTCCCCGGGGAGCTGTTTTTT.